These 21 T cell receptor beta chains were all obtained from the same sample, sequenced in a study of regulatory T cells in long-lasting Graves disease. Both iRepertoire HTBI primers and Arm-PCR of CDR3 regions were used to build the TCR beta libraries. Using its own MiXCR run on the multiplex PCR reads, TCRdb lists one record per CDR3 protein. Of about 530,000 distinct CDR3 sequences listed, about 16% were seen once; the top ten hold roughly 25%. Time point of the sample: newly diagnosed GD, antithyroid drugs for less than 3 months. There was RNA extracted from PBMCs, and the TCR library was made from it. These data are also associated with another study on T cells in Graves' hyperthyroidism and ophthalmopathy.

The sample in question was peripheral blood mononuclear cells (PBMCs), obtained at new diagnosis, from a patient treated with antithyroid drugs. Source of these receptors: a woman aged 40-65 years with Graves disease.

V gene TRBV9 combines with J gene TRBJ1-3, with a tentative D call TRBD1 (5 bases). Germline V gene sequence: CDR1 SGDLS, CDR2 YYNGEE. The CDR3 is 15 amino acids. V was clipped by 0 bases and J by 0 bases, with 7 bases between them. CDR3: CASSVDRSSGNTIYF. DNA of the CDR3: TGTGCCAGCAGCGTAGACAGGAGCTCTGGAAACACCATATATTTT. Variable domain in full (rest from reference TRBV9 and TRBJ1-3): DSGVTQTPKHLITATGQRVTLRCSPRSGDLSVYWYQQSLDQGLQFLIQYYNGEERAKGNILERFSAQQFPDLHSELNLSSLELGDSALYFCASSVDRSSGNTIYFGEGSWLTVV.

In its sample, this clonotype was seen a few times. CDR3 residues: CASSPQGGPSLNYGYTF. CDR3 coding DNA: TGCGCCAGCAGCCCCCAGGGGGGTCCCTCGCTGAACTATGGCTACACCTTC. J is TRBJ1-2 and V is TRBV5-1, with TRBD1 identical over 7 bases. After removal of 4 bases from V and 2 bases from J, the junction contained 14 bases not matched to a gene. The CDR3 sequence is 17 residues long. Germline CDR1 reads SGHRS; CDR2 reads YFSETQ.

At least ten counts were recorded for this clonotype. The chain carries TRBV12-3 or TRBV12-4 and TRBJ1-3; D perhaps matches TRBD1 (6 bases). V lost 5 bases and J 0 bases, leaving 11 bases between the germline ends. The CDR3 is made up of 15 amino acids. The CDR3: CASSPWTVSGNTIYF. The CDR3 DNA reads TGTGCCAGCAGTCCCTGGACAGTCTCTGGAAACACCATATATTTT.

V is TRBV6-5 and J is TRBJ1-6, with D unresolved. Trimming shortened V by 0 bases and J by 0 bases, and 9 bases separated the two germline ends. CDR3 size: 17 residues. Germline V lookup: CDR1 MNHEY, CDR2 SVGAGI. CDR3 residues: CASSYSSLSSYNSPLHF. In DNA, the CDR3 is TGTGCCAGCAGTTACTCGTCGCTGAGCTCCTATAATTCACCCCTCCACTTT.

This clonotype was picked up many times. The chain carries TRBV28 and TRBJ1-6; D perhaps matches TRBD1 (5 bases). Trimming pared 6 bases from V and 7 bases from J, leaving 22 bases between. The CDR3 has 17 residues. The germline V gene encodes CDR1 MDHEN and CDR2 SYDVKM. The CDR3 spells CASSSPGGAKGNSPLHF. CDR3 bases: TGTGCCAGCAGCTCACCGGGGGGAGCGAAGGGGAATTCACCCCTCCACTTT.

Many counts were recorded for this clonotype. The CDR3 DNA sequence: TGTGCCAGCAGGGAACCGGGACGACGCTACGAGCAGTACTTC. Translating gives CASREPGRRYEQYF. The chain couples TRBV6-1 to TRBJ2-7; D tentatively reads TRBD1 or TRBD2 (5 bases each). From germline, CDR1 is MNHNS and CDR2 SASEGT. CDR3 size: 14 residues. Deletions cut 6 bases from V and 3 bases from J, with 15 bases between.

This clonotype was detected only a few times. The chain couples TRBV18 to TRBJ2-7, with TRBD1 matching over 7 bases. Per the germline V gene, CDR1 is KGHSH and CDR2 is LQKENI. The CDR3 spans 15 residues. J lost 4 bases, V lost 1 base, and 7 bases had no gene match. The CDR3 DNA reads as TGTGCCAGCTCACCACAGGGGGCGTTGGGGTACGAGCAGTACTTC. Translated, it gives CASSPQGALGYEQYF.

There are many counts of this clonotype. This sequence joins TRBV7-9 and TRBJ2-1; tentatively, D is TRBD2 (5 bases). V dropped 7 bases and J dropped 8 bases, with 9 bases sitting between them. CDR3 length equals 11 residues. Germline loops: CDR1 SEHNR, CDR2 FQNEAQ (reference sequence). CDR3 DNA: TGTGCCAGCACCAGAGCGGATGAGCAGTTCTTC. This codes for CASTRADEQFF.

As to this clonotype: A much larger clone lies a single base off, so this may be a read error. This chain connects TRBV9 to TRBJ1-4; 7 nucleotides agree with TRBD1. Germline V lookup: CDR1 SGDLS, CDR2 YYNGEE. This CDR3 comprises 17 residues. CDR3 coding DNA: TGTGCCGGCAGCGTAGGTCCGACGGACAGGCGTAATGAAAAACTGTTTTTT. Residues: CAGSVGPTDRRNEKLFF. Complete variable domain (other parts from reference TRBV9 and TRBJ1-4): DSGVTQTPKHLITATGQRVTLRCSPRSGDLSVYWYQQSLDQGLQFLIQYYNGEERAKGNILERFSAQQFPDLHSELNLSSLELGDSALYFCAGSVGPTDRRNEKLFFGSGTQLSVL.

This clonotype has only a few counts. This CDR3 reads CASRVWEGDTEAFF. The CDR3 nucleotides read TGCGCCAGCAGGGTCTGGGAGGGAGACACTGAAGCTTTCTTT. The genes are TRBV4-1 and TRBJ1-1; D not resolved. The germline V gene has CDR1 MGHRA and CDR2 YSYEKL. V lost 6 bases and J 3 bases, leaving 14 bases between the germline ends. This CDR3 is built from 14 residues.

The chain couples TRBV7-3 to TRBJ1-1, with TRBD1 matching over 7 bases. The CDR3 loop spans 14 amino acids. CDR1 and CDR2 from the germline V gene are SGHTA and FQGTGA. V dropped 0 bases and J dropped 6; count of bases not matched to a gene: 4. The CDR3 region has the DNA TGTGCCAGCAGCTTAACTGGAGGGGGCGCTGAAGCTTTCTTT. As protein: CASSLTGGGAEAFF.

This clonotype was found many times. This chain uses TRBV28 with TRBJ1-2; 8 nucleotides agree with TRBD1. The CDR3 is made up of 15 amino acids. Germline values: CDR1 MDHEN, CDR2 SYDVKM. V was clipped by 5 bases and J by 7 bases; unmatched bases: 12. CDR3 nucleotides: TGTGCCAGCAGTACACGACAGGGGCGGGCGTCTGGCTACACCTTC. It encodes CASSTRQGRASGYTF.

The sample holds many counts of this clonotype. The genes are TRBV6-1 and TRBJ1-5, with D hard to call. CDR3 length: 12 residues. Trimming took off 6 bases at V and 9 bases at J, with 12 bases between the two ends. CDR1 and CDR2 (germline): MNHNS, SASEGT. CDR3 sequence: CASSAPGTPQHF. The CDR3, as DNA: TGTGCCAGCAGCGCGCCCGGTACGCCCCAGCATTTT.

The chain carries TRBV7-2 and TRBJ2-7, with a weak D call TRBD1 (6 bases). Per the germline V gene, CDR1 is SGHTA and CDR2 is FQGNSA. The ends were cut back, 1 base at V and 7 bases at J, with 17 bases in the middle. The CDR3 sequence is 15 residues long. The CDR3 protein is CASSLGQDSYNEQYF. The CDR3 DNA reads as TGTGCCAGCAGCTTAGGACAGGACTCCTACAATGAGCAGTACTTC.

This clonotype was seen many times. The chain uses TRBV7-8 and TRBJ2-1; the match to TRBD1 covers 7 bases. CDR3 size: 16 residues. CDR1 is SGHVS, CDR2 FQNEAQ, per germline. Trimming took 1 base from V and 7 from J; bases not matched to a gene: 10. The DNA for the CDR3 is TGTGCCAGCAGCTTAGATGAAGGGGGCGCGGAGAATGAGCAGTTCTTC. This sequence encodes CASSLDEGGAENEQFF.

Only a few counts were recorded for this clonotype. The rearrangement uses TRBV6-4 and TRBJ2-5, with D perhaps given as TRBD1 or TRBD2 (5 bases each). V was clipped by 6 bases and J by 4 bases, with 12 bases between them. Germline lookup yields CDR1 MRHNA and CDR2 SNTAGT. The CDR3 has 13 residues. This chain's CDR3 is CASSRDPAETQYF. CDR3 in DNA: TGTGCCAGCAGCAGGGACCCGGCAGAGACCCAGTACTTC.

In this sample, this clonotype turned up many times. CDR3 residues: CATSDSKGFNAEAFF. As DNA, the CDR3 is TGTGCCACCAGTGATTCGAAAGGGTTTAACGCTGAAGCTTTCTTT. The chain combines TRBV24-1 with TRBJ1-1, with unresolved D. Trimming shortened V by 2 bases and J by 6 bases, and 15 bases separated the two germline ends. Per germline, CDR1 KGHDR and CDR2 SFDVKD. The CDR3 has 15 residues.

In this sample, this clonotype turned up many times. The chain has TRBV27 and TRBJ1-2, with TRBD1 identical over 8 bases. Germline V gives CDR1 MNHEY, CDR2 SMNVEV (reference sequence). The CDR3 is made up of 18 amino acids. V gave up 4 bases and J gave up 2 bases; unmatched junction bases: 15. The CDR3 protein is CASSSLGLQGALNYGYTF. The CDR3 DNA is TGTGCCAGCAGTTCCCTCGGTTTGCAGGGGGCGTTGAACTATGGCTACACCTTC.

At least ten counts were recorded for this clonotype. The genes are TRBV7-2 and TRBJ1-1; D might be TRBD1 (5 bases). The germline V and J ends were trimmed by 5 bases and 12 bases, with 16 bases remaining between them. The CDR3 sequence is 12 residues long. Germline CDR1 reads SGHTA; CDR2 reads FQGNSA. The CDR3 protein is CASSPSSGATFF. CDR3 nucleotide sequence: TGTGCCAGCAGCCCCTCTAGTGGGGCTACTTTCTTT. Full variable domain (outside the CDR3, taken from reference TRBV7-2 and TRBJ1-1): GAGVSQSPSNKVTEKGKDVELRCDPISGHTALYWYRQSLGQGLEFLIYFQGNSAPDKSGLPSDRFSAERTGGSVSTLTIQRTQQEDSAVYLCASSPSSGATFFGQGTRLTVV.

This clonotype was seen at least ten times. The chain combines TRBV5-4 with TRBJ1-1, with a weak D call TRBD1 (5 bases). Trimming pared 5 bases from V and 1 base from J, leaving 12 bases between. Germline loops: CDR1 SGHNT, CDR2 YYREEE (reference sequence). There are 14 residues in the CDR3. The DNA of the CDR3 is TGTGCCAGCAGGCGGGGGGGGGAGAACACTGAAGCTTTCTTT. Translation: CASRRGGENTEAFF.

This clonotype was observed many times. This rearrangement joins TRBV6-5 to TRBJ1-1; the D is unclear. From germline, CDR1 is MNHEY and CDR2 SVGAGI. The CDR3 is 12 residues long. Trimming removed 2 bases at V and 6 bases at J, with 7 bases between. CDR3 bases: TGTGCCAGCAGTTACACGGGAGCTGAAGCTTTCTTT. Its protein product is CASSYTGAEAFF.